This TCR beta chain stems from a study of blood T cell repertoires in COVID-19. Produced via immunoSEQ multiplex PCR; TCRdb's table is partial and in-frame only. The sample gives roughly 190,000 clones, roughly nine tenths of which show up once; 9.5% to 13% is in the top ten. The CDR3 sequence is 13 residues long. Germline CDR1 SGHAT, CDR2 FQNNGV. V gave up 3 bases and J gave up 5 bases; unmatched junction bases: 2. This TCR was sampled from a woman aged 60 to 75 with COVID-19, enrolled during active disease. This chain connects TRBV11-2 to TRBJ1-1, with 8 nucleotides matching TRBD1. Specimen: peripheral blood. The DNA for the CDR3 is TGTGCCAGCAGCTTGACAGGGGATACTGAAGCTTTCTTT. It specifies CASSLTGDTEAFF. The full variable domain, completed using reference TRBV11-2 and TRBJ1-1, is EAGVAQSPRYKIIEKRQSVAFWCNPISGHATLYWYQQILGQGPKLLIQFQNNGVVDDSQLPKDRFSAERLKGVDSTLKIQPAKLEDSAVYLCASSLTGDTEAFFGQGTRLTVV.